Described below is a single T cell receptor beta chain sequence and its context. The germline gives CDR1 LNHDA, CDR2 SQIVND (reference sequence). This CDR3 has 15 amino acids. Deletions cut 3 bases from V and 4 bases from J, with 13 bases between. Time point noted: pretreatment peripheral blood. This record belongs to a study of PD-L1 blockade in urothelial cancer. Study information: Every 3 weeks, patients received intravenous atezolizumab 1,200 mg, beginning 2014. Males with bladder-origin urothelial cancer made up about 85% of the roughly 29 patients. Analyses were performed on blood at 3 weeks after treatment start (the second dose) and at 6 weeks.

The protocol was immunoSEQ multiplex PCR, while the TCRdb copy is restricted to in-frame clones and leaves out a portion. The sample holds roughly 100,000 clones, around 90% seen once. Sequenced here: PBMCs, sampled around atezolizumab (anti-PD-L1) treatment. The chain links TRBV19 to TRBJ2-4; tentative D call: TRBD1 (5 bases). This receptor was taken from a woman of 80 years or more with urothelial cancer. CDR3 sequence (DNA): TGTGCCAGTAGTATTGGGGTGGGGCTTAAAAACATTCAGTACTTC. This gives the protein CASSIGVGLKNIQYF.